One sample yielded the 10 T cell receptor beta chains listed below, sequenced in a study of PD-1 blockade in classical Hodgkin lymphoma. Described time point: cycle 4 day 1 (C4D1), after more than five weeks of nivolumab. All trial patients relapsed after autologous stem cell transplantation. Sequencing used immunoSEQ multiplex PCR; TCRdb keeps in-frame clones, though not all of them. The repertoire has about 7,000 clones, roughly 70% of them found once; the top ten carry approximately 39%. Sequenced here: peripheral blood mononuclear cells (PBMCs), sampled before the fourth cycle of nivolumab. The receptors here all came from a human donor with classical Hodgkin lymphoma.

The rearrangement links TRBV7-9 to TRBJ2-7, with D unclear. The length of the CDR3 is 12 residues. CDR1 SEHNR and CDR2 FQNEAQ come from the germline V gene (reference sequence). The ends were cut back, 2 bases at V and 5 bases at J, with 7 bases in the middle. CDR3 sequence: CASSLSSNEQYF. In DNA, the CDR3 is TGTGCCAGCAGCTTAAGTTCGAACGAGCAGTACTTC.

This rearrangement joins TRBV28 to TRBJ1-2; 10 nucleotides agree with TRBD1. Germline V gene sequence: CDR1 MDHEN, CDR2 SYDVKM. The length of the CDR3 is 13 residues. The V gene end was trimmed by 6 bases and the J gene end by 8 bases; junction bases not matched to a gene: 6. The CDR3 is CASSGGDRGGYTF. The DNA of the CDR3 is TGTGCCAGCAGCGGGGGGGACAGGGGAGGCTACACCTTC.

This clone was seen just once. The chain couples TRBV7-2 to TRBJ2-7; 7 bases map to TRBD1. V trimming: 6 bases; J trimming: 2 bases; junction bases outside the gene matches: 4. CDR3 size: 13 residues. Germline V gene sequence: CDR1 SGHTA, CDR2 FQGNSA. CDR3 DNA: TGTGCCAGCAGACTGACAGGGCCCTACGAGCAGTACTTC. This codes for CASRLTGPYEQYF. Filled out from reference TRBV7-2 and TRBJ2-7, the complete variable domain reads GAGVSQSPSNKVTEKGKDVELRCDPISGHTALYWYRQSLGQGLEFLIYFQGNSAPDKSGLPSDRFSAERTGGSVSTLTIQRTQQEDSAVYLCASRLTGPYEQYFGPGTRLTVT.

This clone was found once. This rearrangement joins TRBV5-4 to TRBJ2-5; D is unclear. Gene TRBJ2-7 matches the end of the DNA better, so the J call may be wrong. CDR3 length equals 14 residues. Germline assignment: CDR1 SGHNT and CDR2 YYREEE (reference sequence). CDR3: CASSLEGNRIEQYF. CDR3 bases: TGTGCCAGCAGCTTGGAAGGGAATAGGATCGAGCAGTACTTC.

This chain connects TRBV2 to TRBJ1-6; 9 nucleotides match TRBD1. The CDR3 sequence is 17 residues long. The trim removed 3 bases at V and 7 bases at J, leaving 10 bases unmatched. The germline V gene encodes CDR1 SNHLY and CDR2 FYNNEI. In nucleotides, the CDR3 is TGTGCCAGCAGTGATCGGGGACAGGGTATCGGGAATTCACCCCTCCACTTT. Translated: CASSDRGQGIGNSPLHF.

The chain couples TRBV4-3 to TRBJ2-2, with D perhaps matching TRBD1 (5 bases). CDR1 is LGHNA and CDR2 is YSLEER in the germline V gene. The CDR3 totals 15 residues. V gave up 2 bases and J gave up 0 bases, with 7 bases separating them. This CDR3 is CASSQLTANTGELFF. The CDR3 DNA follows: TGCGCCAGCAGCCAATTGACAGCGAACACCGGGGAGCTGTTTTTT.

The chain couples TRBV6-1 to TRBJ2-5, with D possibly called TRBD1 or TRBD2 (5 bases each). Trimming removed 5 bases from V and 1 base from J, with 11 bases in between. The germline V gene has CDR1 MNHNS and CDR2 SASEGT. CDR3 length: 14 residues. For the CDR3, the DNA is TGTGCCAGCAGTCCGGGACGCTCCCAAGAGACCCAGTACTTC. As protein: CASSPGRSQETQYF.

This clone was seen only once. V is TRBV6-1 and J is TRBJ1-3; 7 nucleotides agree with TRBD1. This CDR3 has 14 residues. The germline CDR1 and CDR2 sequences are MNHNS and SASEGT. V shed 6 bases, J shed 2 bases, and the junction held 4 bases outside the gene matches. CDR3 amino acids: CASRKGTAGNTIYF. The CDR3 DNA sequence: TGTGCCAGCAGAAAGGGGACAGCTGGAAACACCATATATTTT.

This clone was found a few times. A junction end diverges from the germline sequence, so it may reflect a read error. The J gene is TRBJ2-7, the V gene TRBV7-2, with TRBD1 identical over 7 bases. Per the germline V gene, CDR1 is SGHTA and CDR2 is FQGNSA. This CDR3 comprises 11 residues. CDR3 bases: TGTGCCAGCAGCCCCGACAGGGTCCTGGACTTC. Amino acids: CASSPDRVLDF. Looking up the rest from reference TRBV7-2 and TRBJ2-7 gives the full variable domain: GAGVSQSPSNKVTEKGKDVELRCDPISGHTALYWYRQSLGQGLEFLIYFQGNSAPDKSGLPSDRFSAERTGGSVSTLTIQRTQQEDSAVYLCASSPDRVLDFGPGTRLTVT.

The gene calls are TRBV7-2 and TRBJ2-7, with D possibly matching TRBD2 (6 bases). The CDR3 loop spans 15 amino acids. Germline V CDR1 and CDR2: SGHTA, FQGNSA. Trimming took off 0 bases at V and 3 bases at J, with 12 bases between the two ends. The CDR3 region has the DNA TGTGCCAGCAGCTTAGCGCCTCGGGACTTCTACGAGCAGTACTTC. It translates to CASSLAPRDFYEQYF. Together with reference TRBV7-2 and TRBJ2-7, the CDR3 gives the full variable domain: GAGVSQSPSNKVTEKGKDVELRCDPISGHTALYWYRQSLGQGLEFLIYFQGNSAPDKSGLPSDRFSAERTGGSVSTLTIQRTQQEDSAVYLCASSLAPRDFYEQYFGPGTRLTVT.